Shown below are 7 T cell receptor beta chains from a single sample sequenced in a study of control samples from healthy donors and cancer patients. Sequencing used immunoSEQ multiplex PCR; TCRdb keeps in-frame clones, though not all of them. Of about 85,000 clones in the sample, around nine tenths were seen once. The sequencing sample was made of blood. The source of these receptors is a man over 45 in good health.

The chain is built from TRBV30 and TRBJ2-1; 8 nucleotides match TRBD2. This CDR3 has 15 amino acids. V shed 6 bases, J shed 0 bases, and the junction held 7 bases outside the gene matches. Germline lookup yields CDR1 GTSNPN and CDR2 SVGIG (reference sequence). The CDR3 region has the DNA TGTGCCTGCTCTGGACTAGCCACCTCCTACAATGAGCAGTTCTTC. This gives the protein CACSGLATSYNEQFF. The full variable domain, in which reference TRBV30 and TRBJ2-1 provide the parts outside the CDR3, is SQTIHQWPATLVQPVGSPLSLECTVEGTSNPNLYWYRQAAGRGLQLLFYSVGIGQISSEVPQNLSASRPQDRQFILSSKKLLLSDSGFYLCACSGLATSYNEQFFGPGTRLTVL.

This chain connects TRBV7-2 to TRBJ2-1, with a weak D call TRBD1 (6 bases). V was trimmed by 1 base and J by 7 bases, leaving 17 bases between them. The CDR3 has 16 amino acids. Germline V lookup: CDR1 SGHTA, CDR2 FQGNSA. The CDR3 sequence is CASSLGVGAVRNEQFF. In nucleotides, the CDR3 is TGTGCCAGCAGCTTAGGGGTGGGGGCGGTAAGGAATGAGCAGTTCTTC.

This clone appeared once. The chain recombines TRBV7-2 with TRBJ2-3; D not certain. V was pared by 5 bases and J by 7 bases, with 13 bases between. The CDR3 covers 13 residues. Per the germline V gene, CDR1 is SGHTA and CDR2 is FQGNSA. CDR3 DNA: TGTGCCAGCAGCCTTACGTCGGAATATACGCAGTATTTT. Its protein is CASSLTSEYTQYF.

The chain employs TRBV3-1 (or the pseudogene TRBV3-2) and TRBJ1-1, with a possible D match to TRBD1 (5 bases). Trimming shortened V by 5 bases and J by 1 base, and 8 bases separated the two germline ends. The CDR3 sequence is 13 residues long. CDR1 and CDR2 from the germline V gene are LGHDT and YNNKEL (reference sequence). CDR3 in DNA: TGTGCCAGCAGCTATGGACAGAACACTGAAGCTTTCTTT. Translated: CASSYGQNTEAFF.

The chain has TRBV18 and TRBJ1-2; tentatively, D is TRBD1 (5 bases). Trimming shortened V by 2 bases and J by 4 bases, and 11 bases separated the two germline ends. Germline lookup yields CDR1 KGHSH and CDR2 LQKENI. The CDR3 extends over 14 amino acids. The CDR3 loop reads CASSPLGDPYGYTF. The CDR3 region has the DNA TGTGCCAGCTCACCATTAGGGGACCCCTATGGCTACACCTTC. The entire variable domain, with the rest obtained from reference TRBV18 and TRBJ1-2, is as follows: NAGVMQNPRHLVRRRGQEARLRCSPMKGHSHVYWYRQLPEEGLKFMVYLQKENIIDESGMPKERFSAEFPKEGPSILRIQQVVRGDSAAYFCASSPLGDPYGYTFGSGTRLTVV.

This clone occurred once. The chain uses TRBV2 and TRBJ2-2; D is uncertain. V dropped 6 bases and J dropped 0 bases, with 5 bases sitting between them. Germline V lookup: CDR1 SNHLY, CDR2 FYNNEI. This CDR3 is built from 13 residues. CDR3 protein: CASRRTNTGELFF. CDR3 DNA sequence: TGTGCCAGCAGGCGGACGAACACCGGGGAGCTGTTTTTT.

V is TRBV6-1 and J is TRBJ2-4; no reliable D call. The CDR3 consists of 12 residues. CDR1 is MNHNS, CDR2 SASEGT, per germline. Between the trimmed V and J ends, which lost 1 base and 6 bases, there was a span of 4 bases. The CDR3 region is CASSEEVNIQYF. CDR3 nucleotides: TGTGCCAGCAGTGAAGAGGTAAACATTCAGTACTTC.